Listed here are 18 T cell receptor beta chains from one sample, sequenced in a study of human T cells and chemical hapten exposure. Unseparated into fractions, whole blood served as the source from which total RNA was extracted. TCRdb re-called the 5' RACE reads with MiXCR, one entry per CDR3 protein. Of around 140,000 distinct CDR3 sequences in the sample, around 4% are singletons; the top ten hold over 1.3%. These receptors came from a female donor in good health.

On this clonotype: A much more abundant neighbour one base away suggests this may be a read error. The chain couples TRBV19 to TRBJ1-2, with no clear D. Germline V gives CDR1 LNHDA, CDR2 SQIVND (reference sequence). This CDR3 is 10 amino acids long. The CDR3 bases are TGTGCCGGTAGTAGAAATGGCTACACCTTC. Residues: CAGSRNGYTF. Full variable domain (missing parts from reference TRBV19 and TRBJ1-2): DGGITQSPKYLFRKEGQNVTLSCEQNLNHDAMYWYRQDPGQGLRLIYYSQIVNDFQKGDIAEGYSVSREKKESFPLTVTSAQKNPTAFYLCAGSRNGYTFGSGTRLTVV.

The table lists this clonotype with many counts. This sequence joins TRBV30 and TRBJ2-7, with 10 bases matching TRBD2. The CDR3 is 14 amino acids. Germline assignment: CDR1 GTSNPN and CDR2 SVGIG (reference sequence). Trimming at V came to 0 bases and at J to 7 bases, leaving 6 bases not matched to a gene. This CDR3 is CAWSVLAGALEQYF. The CDR3 bases are TGTGCCTGGAGTGTTCTAGCGGGGGCCCTGGAGCAGTACTTC.

This clonotype was recorded many times. V and J are TRBV25-1 and TRBJ2-7; D gene unclear. The CDR3 spans 13 residues. Trimming took off 3 bases at V and 2 bases at J, with 8 bases between the two ends. Germline CDR1 is MGHDK and CDR2 is SYGVNS. The CDR3 loop is CASSEGSPYEQYF. In DNA, the CDR3 is TGTGCCAGCAGTGAGGGATCCCCCTACGAGCAGTACTTC.

This clonotype was recorded many times. The chain uses TRBV2 and TRBJ2-3; 10 bases map to TRBD1. With 6 bases clipped from V and 5 bases from J, the junction kept 8 bases outside the gene matches. Germline V lookup: CDR1 SNHLY, CDR2 FYNNEI. This CDR3 is 15 amino acids long. The CDR3 DNA is TGTGCCAGCAGGCCGGGACAGGGGATAGAAGATACGCAGTATTTT. Translating gives CASRPGQGIEDTQYF.

The chain uses TRBV27 and TRBJ2-5; 10 bases align to TRBD2. The CDR3 runs to 16 residues. The germline V gene encodes CDR1 MNHEY and CDR2 SMNVEV (reference sequence). Germline trimming cut 7 bases from V and 7 bases from J; bases unmatched to any gene: 15. The CDR3 spells CASTLRGSGGTGTQYF. CDR3 coding DNA: TGTGCCAGCACCCTCCGGGGTAGCGGGGGGACGGGGACCCAGTACTTC.

This clonotype was counted ten times or more. This chain connects TRBV28 to TRBJ2-1; 8 bases are shared with TRBD2. V lost 5 bases, J lost 8 bases, and 11 bases stayed unmatched. CDR3 length: 15 amino acids. Germline CDR1 MDHEN, CDR2 SYDVKM. The CDR3 loop reads CASSPPGSGVYEQFF. The CDR3 coding sequence is TGTGCCAGCAGTCCGCCGGGTAGCGGGGTCTATGAGCAGTTCTTC.

This clonotype was seen many times. The chain combines TRBV19 with TRBJ1-4, with D uncertain. The CDR3 loop spans 13 amino acids. Trimming took 7 bases from V and 0 from J, leaving 6 bases between them. CDR1 is LNHDA and CDR2 is SQIVND in the germline V gene (reference sequence). As DNA, the CDR3 is TGTGCCAGTAAGGTTGCAACTAATGAAAAACTGTTTTTT. Amino acids: CASKVATNEKLFF.

This clonotype was counted at least ten times. The V call is TRBV5-1, the J call TRBJ1-5, with D uncertain. The V and J ends lost 0 bases and 4 bases respectively, with 17 bases between them. Germline V gene data show CDR1 as SGHRS and CDR2 as YFSETQ. This CDR3 region has 17 residues. The CDR3 loop reads CASSLDRLRKLNQPQHF. The CDR3 coding sequence is TGCGCCAGCAGCTTGGACAGACTCCGGAAGCTGAATCAGCCCCAGCATTTT.

This clonotype occurred many times. This chain joins TRBV12-3 or TRBV12-4 and TRBJ1-5; weak D call: TRBD1 (5 bases). V was cut by 5 bases and J by 0 bases, with 11 bases left in between. The CDR3 is 15 amino acids. The CDR3 loop reads CASSPQGYSNQPQHF. In DNA form, the CDR3 reads TGTGCCAGCAGTCCCCAGGGATATAGCAATCAGCCCCAGCATTTT.

This clonotype was seen at least ten times. This rearrangement joins TRBV27 to TRBJ2-3; the D call may be TRBD1 or TRBD2 (5 bases each). CDR1 and CDR2 from the germline V gene are MNHEY and SMNVEV (reference sequence). The CDR3 has 14 amino acids. V was shortened by 3 bases and J by 4 bases, with 11 bases between the two germline ends. The CDR3 DNA reads TGTGCCAGCAGTTTTTGGGGGAGTGCAGATACGCAGTATTTT. Translated: CASSFWGSADTQYF.

This clonotype was picked up many times. The V call is TRBV6-4, the J call TRBJ2-3, with TRBD2 matching 7 bases. The germline gives CDR1 MRHNA, CDR2 SNTAGT. The length of the CDR3 is 15 residues. With 3 bases clipped from V and 5 bases from J, the junction kept 8 bases outside the gene matches. Here the CDR3 reads CASSDGRGEGDTQYF. As DNA, the CDR3 is TGTGCCAGCAGTGATGGTCGGGGGGAAGGAGATACGCAGTATTTT.

This clonotype occurred many times. The chain recombines TRBV6-1 with TRBJ1-5; D ambiguous. V dropped 1 base and J dropped 4 bases, with 8 bases sitting between them. The length of the CDR3 is 14 residues. Germline-derived CDR1 and CDR2 are MNHNS and SASEGT. The CDR3 sequence is CASSEDPRNQPQHF. DNA of the CDR3: TGTGCCAGCAGTGAAGACCCGCGGAATCAGCCCCAGCATTTT.

Many counts were recorded for this clonotype. This rearrangement joins TRBV20-1 to TRBJ2-3, with TRBD2 as a possible D gene (7 bases). This CDR3 spans 21 amino acids. V gave up 2 bases and J gave up 1 base, with 31 bases separating them. Germline V gene sequence: CDR1 DFQATT, CDR2 SNEGSKA (reference sequence). Here the CDR3 DNA reads TGCAGTGCTAGATTCGTGGGGGGGGGCAAGATGAATAGTCCCGGCACAGATACGCAGTATTTT. Residues: CSARFVGGGKMNSPGTDTQYF.

This clonotype was detected ten times or more. This chain joins TRBV2 and TRBJ1-1, with D hard to call. The V gene's germline CDR1 is SNHLY and CDR2 FYNNEI. This CDR3 spans 13 amino acids. V was shortened by 3 bases and J by 6 bases, with 11 bases between the two germline ends. The CDR3 here is CASSDVGRAEAFF. Here the CDR3 DNA reads TGTGCCAGCAGTGACGTGGGAAGGGCTGAAGCTTTCTTT. Full variable domain (rest looked up from reference TRBV2 and TRBJ1-1): EPEVTQTPSHQVTQMGQEVILRCVPISNHLYFYWYRQILGQKVEFLVSFYNNEISEKSEIFDDQFSVERPDGSNFTLKIRSTKLEDSAMYFCASSDVGRAEAFFGQGTRLTVV.

This clonotype was counted ten times or more. This chain connects TRBV27 to TRBJ2-5; maybe TRBD1 (5 bases). From germline, CDR1 is MNHEY and CDR2 SMNVEV (reference sequence). This CDR3 is 13 amino acids long. V lost 8 bases and J 9 bases, leaving 19 bases between the germline ends. CDR3 region: CASRPGHRWSQYF. CDR3 DNA: TGTGCCAGCCGCCCCGGACATCGTTGGTCCCAGTACTTC.

J is TRBJ1-2 and V is TRBV28; 7 positions agree with TRBD1. V dropped 3 bases and J dropped 1; count of bases not matched to a gene: 5. This CDR3 comprises 15 residues. Germline V gene sequence: CDR1 MDHEN, CDR2 SYDVKM. The DNA of the CDR3 is TGTGCCAGCAGTTTTCCCGGGGACAGTAACTATGGCTACACCTTC. Protein: CASSFPGDSNYGYTF.

This clonotype was seen only a few times. V and J are TRBV7-2 and TRBJ2-3, with TRBD2 matching 8 bases. CDR1 SGHTA and CDR2 FQGNSA come from the germline V gene. The CDR3 has 14 amino acids. The ends lost 2 bases at V and 6 bases at J; junction bases unmatched: 4. This CDR3 is CASSLSGGLDTQYF. As DNA, the CDR3 is TGTGCCAGCAGCTTATCGGGAGGGTTGGATACGCAGTATTTT. The full variable domain, its missing parts supplied by reference TRBV7-2 and TRBJ2-3, is GAGVSQSPSNKVTEKGKDVELRCDPISGHTALYWYRQSLGQGLEFLIYFQGNSAPDKSGLPSDRFSAERTGGSVSTLTIQRTQQEDSAVYLCASSLSGGLDTQYFGPGTRLTVL.

V is TRBV12-3 or TRBV12-4 and J is TRBJ2-3; 7 nucleotides match TRBD1. The CDR3 totals 14 residues. V gave up 3 bases and J gave up 1 base; unmatched junction bases: 1. Here the CDR3 reads CASSFQGGTDTQYF. As DNA, the CDR3 is TGTGCCAGCAGTTTTCAGGGGGGCACAGATACGCAGTATTTT.